The clone carrying this T cell receptor beta chain turned up a few times. With V trimmed by 6 bases and J by 5 bases, 5 bases remained unmatched. The CDR3 contains 13 residues. Germline V gives CDR1 LGHNA, CDR2 YNFKEQ. The data were taken from a study of CD8 T cells in Susac syndrome. Random hexamers served to reverse transcribe about 0.5 to 1 ug RNA. One entry per CDR3 protein results from TCRdb running MiXCR on the immunoSEQ multiplex PCR reads. The sample consists of around 150,000 distinct CDR3 sequences, roughly 94% of them appearing once. The genes are TRBV4-2 and TRBJ2-7, with TRBD1 matching over 9 bases. Sequencing used CD4+ T cells from PBMCs. This receptor was taken from a human donor with multiple sclerosis. The CDR3: CASRGQGEDEQYF. The CDR3 nucleotides are TGTGCCAGCAGGGGACAGGGTGAGGACGAGCAGTACTTC.